These 23 T cell receptor beta chains were sequenced from one sample in a study of shared clonotypes between healthy human individuals. Clones were read by immunoSEQ multiplex PCR, and TCRdb kept only the in-frame ones, dropping some. Of fewer than 550,000 clones in the sample, about three quarters were seen once. Sequencing was performed on PBMCs. These receptor sequences come from a woman aged 40 to 49 in good health. Some clones in this sample may be carry-over from other donors' samples.

This rearrangement joins TRBV7-3 to TRBJ2-5; no clear D. Germline loops: CDR1 SGHTA, CDR2 FQGTGA. The CDR3 loop spans 15 amino acids. The V end lost 0 bases, the J end lost 0 bases, and 8 bases lay between the germline ends. CDR3 DNA sequence: TGTGCCAGCAGCTTAACGTTGGGGTACCAAGAGACCCAGTACTTC. Protein sequence: CASSLTLGYQETQYF. Full variable domain (remainder filled in from reference TRBV7-3 and TRBJ2-5): GAGVSQTPSNKVTEKGKYVELRCDPISGHTALYWYRQSLGQGPEFLIYFQGTGAADDSGLPNDRFFAVRPEGSVSTLKIQRTERGDSAVYLCASSLTLGYQETQYFGPGTRLLVL.

The rearrangement links TRBV10-1 to TRBJ2-5, with D unclear. Trimming pared 3 bases from V and 1 base from J, leaving 12 bases between. Per the germline V gene, CDR1 is WNHNN and CDR2 is SYGVQD (reference sequence). The CDR3 contains 15 residues. In DNA, the CDR3 is TGCGCCAGCAGTGACGCCAGGAGCGCCCAAGAGACCCAGTACTTC. It yields the protein CASSDARSAQETQYF.

The chain joins TRBV10-3 to TRBJ2-1, with TRBD2 identical over 8 bases. V trimming: 10 bases; J trimming: 6 bases; junction bases outside the gene matches: 5. CDR1 and CDR2 (germline): ENHRY, SYGVKD. The CDR3 covers 12 residues. CDR3 sequence reads: CATGLGGNEQFF. CDR3 nucleotides: TGTGCCACGGGACTAGGGGGCAATGAGCAGTTCTTC.

This clone was observed a handful of times. The chain employs TRBV4-2 and TRBJ2-1; 11 bases are shared with TRBD2. The length of the CDR3 is 16 residues. V shed 6 bases, J shed 5 bases, and the junction held 9 bases outside the gene matches. Looked up from germline, CDR1 is LGHNA and CDR2 is YNFKEQ. The DNA for the CDR3 is TGTGCCAGCAGTCGAACCGGGACTAGCGGCAACAATGAGCAGTTCTTC. This sequence encodes CASSRTGTSGNNEQFF.

V usage is TRBV4-3 and J usage is TRBJ2-2, with D possibly matching TRBD2 (6 bases). CDR1 is LGHNA, CDR2 YSLEER, per germline. The CDR3 length is 14 residues. The ends were cut back, 0 bases at V and 5 bases at J, with 7 bases in the middle. CDR3 residues: CASSQDGGTGELFF. DNA for the CDR3: TGCGCCAGCAGCCAAGATGGGGGGACCGGGGAGCTGTTTTTT.

This chain connects TRBV28 to TRBJ2-7, with 9 nucleotides matching TRBD2. CDR3 length: 14 residues. Germline-derived CDR1 and CDR2 are MDHEN and SYDVKM. V was clipped by 6 bases and J by 5 bases; unmatched bases: 8. In DNA form, the CDR3 reads TGTGCCAGCAGCGTAGCGGGAGCTGGGGACGAGCAGTACTTC. As protein: CASSVAGAGDEQYF.

V is TRBV29-1 and J is TRBJ2-5; 11 nucleotides match TRBD1. CDR1 and CDR2 (germline): SQVTM, ANQGSEA. Germline trimming cut 1 base from V and 5 bases from J; bases unmatched to any gene: 6. The CDR3 is 15 amino acids. The CDR3 nucleotides read TGCAGCGTTGAAGGGACAGGGGGCTTCAGTGAGACCCAGTACTTC. Protein product: CSVEGTGGFSETQYF.

The V call is TRBV15, the J call TRBJ2-1; 10 bases agree with TRBD2. Germline V gene lookup returns CDR1 LNHNV and CDR2 YYDKDF (reference sequence). V trimming: 1 base; J trimming: 9 bases; junction bases outside the gene matches: 3. The CDR3 is made up of 14 amino acids. The CDR3: CATSRAGLAFEQFF. DNA for the CDR3: TGTGCCACCAGCAGAGCGGGACTAGCGTTTGAGCAGTTCTTC.

The chain is built from TRBV11-2 and TRBJ2-5, with 8 bases that match TRBD2. Germline CDR1 is SGHAT and CDR2 is FQNNGV. V dropped 5 bases and J dropped 1; count of bases not matched to a gene: 3. The CDR3 sequence is 14 residues long. The CDR3 reads CASSRGLVQETQYF. The CDR3 coding sequence is TGTGCCAGCAGCCGGGGACTAGTCCAAGAGACCCAGTACTTC.

The rearrangement links TRBV2 to TRBJ2-5; 7 nucleotides line up with TRBD2. There are 17 residues in the CDR3. CDR1 is SNHLY, CDR2 FYNNEI, per germline. Written as DNA, the CDR3 is TGTGCGGCAGGCGCGGGAGTAAATTGGTGGGACCAAGAGACCCAGTACTTC. Protein product: CAAGAGVNWWDQETQYF.

This chain joins TRBV7-9 and TRBJ1-4; D is unclear. The length of the CDR3 is 12 residues. Trimming cost V 4 bases and J 6 bases, with 6 bases left between them. Germline CDR1 and CDR2: SEHNR and FQNEAQ (reference sequence). The CDR3 loop is CASSSYDEKLFF. CDR3 DNA sequence: TGTGCCAGCAGCTCTTACGATGAAAAACTGTTTTTT.

This rearrangement joins TRBV7-9 to TRBJ1-2, with 8 bases that match TRBD1. The trim removed 2 bases at V and 4 bases at J, leaving 6 bases unmatched. Germline-derived CDR1 and CDR2 are SEHNR and FQNEAQ (reference sequence). This CDR3 is 15 amino acids long. The CDR3 here is CASSLWTGLGYGYTF. As DNA, the CDR3 is TGTGCCAGCAGCTTATGGACAGGGCTTGGCTATGGCTACACCTTC.

The J gene is TRBJ2-1, the V gene TRBV5-1, with D unclear. CDR1 is SGHRS, CDR2 YFSETQ, per germline. V lost 4 bases and J 6 bases, leaving 8 bases between the germline ends. The CDR3 covers 12 residues. Written as DNA, the CDR3 is TGCGCCAGCAGCCCCGACATCAATGAGCAGTTCTTC. Translating it yields CASSPDINEQFF.

The gene calls are TRBV25-1 and TRBJ2-5; 8 bases map to TRBD1. The CDR3 covers 15 residues. V dropped 3 bases and J dropped 4; count of bases not matched to a gene: 7. Germline loops: CDR1 MGHDK, CDR2 SYGVNS. This chain's CDR3 is CASSDRQGRGETQYF. The CDR3 bases are TGTGCCAGCAGTGATAGACAGGGGAGAGGAGAGACCCAGTACTTC.

This clone was counted at least ten times. The rearrangement joins TRBV19 to TRBJ1-2; 8 positions match TRBD1. Germline values: CDR1 LNHDA, CDR2 SQIVND (reference sequence). With V trimmed by 5 bases and J by 7 bases, 9 bases remained unmatched. The CDR3 extends over 14 amino acids. Here the CDR3 reads CASSWGGQGLGYTF. The CDR3 region has the DNA TGTGCCAGTAGTTGGGGCGGACAGGGACTTGGCTACACCTTC.

The chain recombines TRBV28 with TRBJ2-3, with D perhaps TRBD2 (6 bases). Germline V lookup: CDR1 MDHEN, CDR2 SYDVKM. V was clipped by 5 bases and J by 2 bases, with 14 bases between them. The CDR3 contains 15 residues. The CDR3 DNA reads TGTGCCAGCAGTCCCCCCGGGAGCCCCACAGATACGCAGTATTTT. Amino acids: CASSPPGSPTDTQYF.

The chain employs TRBV9 and TRBJ2-7; perhaps D is TRBD1 or TRBD2 (5 bases each). The CDR3 length is 13 residues. Germline loops: CDR1 SGDLS, CDR2 YYNGEE. Trimming cost V 0 bases and J 6 bases, with 10 bases left between them. The CDR3 DNA reads TGTGCCAGCAGCGTAGGGGGGAGAGGCGAGCAGTACTTC. Translation gives CASSVGGRGEQYF.

This chain links TRBV29-1 with TRBJ2-5; 9 bases fit TRBD1. The J call may be wrong; the DNA end is better matched by TRBJ2-7. This CDR3 contains 15 residues. Per germline, CDR1 SQVTM and CDR2 ANQGSEA. CDR3 sequence: CSVEDRRTGVYEQYF. CDR3 in DNA: TGCAGCGTTGAAGATAGGAGGACAGGGGTCTACGAGCAGTACTTC.

V gene TRBV19 combines with J gene TRBJ1-2; the D gene is possibly TRBD1 (6 bases). The germline V gene has CDR1 LNHDA and CDR2 SQIVND (reference sequence). The CDR3 covers 14 residues. Deletions cut 8 bases from V and 2 bases from J, with 15 bases between. CDR3 region: CASGRTAGNYGYTF. The CDR3 DNA reads TGTGCCAGTGGAAGGACAGCAGGGAACTATGGCTACACCTTC.

The rearrangement links TRBV10-2 to TRBJ2-2; 9 bases fit TRBD1. V trimming: 0 bases; J trimming: 2 bases; junction bases outside the gene matches: 7. The CDR3 loop spans 18 amino acids. The germline V gene encodes CDR1 WSHSY and CDR2 SAAADI. CDR3 protein: CASSESGTGMVNTGELFF. The CDR3 nucleotides are TGCGCCAGCAGTGAGTCGGGGACAGGGATGGTTAACACCGGGGAGCTGTTTTTT.

This chain uses TRBV9 with TRBJ1-4; the D is unclear. Trimming stripped 0 bases from V and 11 bases from J, with 11 bases between. This CDR3 has 13 residues. From germline, CDR1 is SGDLS and CDR2 YYNGEE. CDR3 region: CASSVDPLGKLFF. CDR3 DNA sequence: TGTGCCAGCAGCGTAGACCCCTTGGGGAAACTGTTTTTT.

Here the CDR3 reads CASSIPLSSEQFF. Written as DNA, the CDR3 is TGTGCCAGTAGTATACCCCTAAGTAGTGAGCAGTTCTTC. The chain couples TRBV19 to TRBJ2-1; no clear D gene. Trimming removed 2 bases from V and 9 bases from J, with 11 bases in between. This CDR3 has 13 amino acids. Germline CDR1 is LNHDA and CDR2 is SQIVND (reference sequence).

V and J are TRBV5-8 and TRBJ2-7; D assignment may be TRBD1 or TRBD2 (5 bases each). The CDR3 loop spans 14 amino acids. Trimming took 4 bases from V and 3 from J, leaving 14 bases between them. Germline V CDR1 and CDR2: SGHTS, YDEGEE. The CDR3: CASSRDRVIYEQYF. In DNA, the CDR3 is TGTGCCAGCAGCCGGGACCGAGTAATCTACGAGCAGTACTTC.